The entry below describes one TCR beta chain. Its matching antigen is unknown. Germline-derived CDR1 and CDR2 are SNHLY and FYNNEI. This CDR3 spans 13 amino acids. V gave up 6 bases and J gave up 2 bases, with 11 bases separating them. TCRdb keeps only in-frame clones here, not all; method: immunoSEQ multiplex PCR. The sample holds approximately 2.3 million clones, 85% to 95% seen once. These data are taken from a study of shared clonotypes between healthy human individuals. Study-level findings and limits: Sampling included only blood; tissue repertoires likely differ. Compared with clonotypes that all four donors shared, non-shared clonotypes had lower generation probabilities.

The rearrangement joins TRBV2 to TRBJ2-7; no firm D call. This clonotype was sampled from a man between 18 and 35 years old in good health. Some clones in this sample may be carry-over from other donors' samples. The sample taken for sequencing was naive CD4+ T cells from PBMCs. As to subset: CD45RA+ positively selected. The CDR3 nucleotides read TGTGCCAGCAGACAATGGACCCCCTACGAGCAGTACTTC. It yields the protein CASRQWTPYEQYF.